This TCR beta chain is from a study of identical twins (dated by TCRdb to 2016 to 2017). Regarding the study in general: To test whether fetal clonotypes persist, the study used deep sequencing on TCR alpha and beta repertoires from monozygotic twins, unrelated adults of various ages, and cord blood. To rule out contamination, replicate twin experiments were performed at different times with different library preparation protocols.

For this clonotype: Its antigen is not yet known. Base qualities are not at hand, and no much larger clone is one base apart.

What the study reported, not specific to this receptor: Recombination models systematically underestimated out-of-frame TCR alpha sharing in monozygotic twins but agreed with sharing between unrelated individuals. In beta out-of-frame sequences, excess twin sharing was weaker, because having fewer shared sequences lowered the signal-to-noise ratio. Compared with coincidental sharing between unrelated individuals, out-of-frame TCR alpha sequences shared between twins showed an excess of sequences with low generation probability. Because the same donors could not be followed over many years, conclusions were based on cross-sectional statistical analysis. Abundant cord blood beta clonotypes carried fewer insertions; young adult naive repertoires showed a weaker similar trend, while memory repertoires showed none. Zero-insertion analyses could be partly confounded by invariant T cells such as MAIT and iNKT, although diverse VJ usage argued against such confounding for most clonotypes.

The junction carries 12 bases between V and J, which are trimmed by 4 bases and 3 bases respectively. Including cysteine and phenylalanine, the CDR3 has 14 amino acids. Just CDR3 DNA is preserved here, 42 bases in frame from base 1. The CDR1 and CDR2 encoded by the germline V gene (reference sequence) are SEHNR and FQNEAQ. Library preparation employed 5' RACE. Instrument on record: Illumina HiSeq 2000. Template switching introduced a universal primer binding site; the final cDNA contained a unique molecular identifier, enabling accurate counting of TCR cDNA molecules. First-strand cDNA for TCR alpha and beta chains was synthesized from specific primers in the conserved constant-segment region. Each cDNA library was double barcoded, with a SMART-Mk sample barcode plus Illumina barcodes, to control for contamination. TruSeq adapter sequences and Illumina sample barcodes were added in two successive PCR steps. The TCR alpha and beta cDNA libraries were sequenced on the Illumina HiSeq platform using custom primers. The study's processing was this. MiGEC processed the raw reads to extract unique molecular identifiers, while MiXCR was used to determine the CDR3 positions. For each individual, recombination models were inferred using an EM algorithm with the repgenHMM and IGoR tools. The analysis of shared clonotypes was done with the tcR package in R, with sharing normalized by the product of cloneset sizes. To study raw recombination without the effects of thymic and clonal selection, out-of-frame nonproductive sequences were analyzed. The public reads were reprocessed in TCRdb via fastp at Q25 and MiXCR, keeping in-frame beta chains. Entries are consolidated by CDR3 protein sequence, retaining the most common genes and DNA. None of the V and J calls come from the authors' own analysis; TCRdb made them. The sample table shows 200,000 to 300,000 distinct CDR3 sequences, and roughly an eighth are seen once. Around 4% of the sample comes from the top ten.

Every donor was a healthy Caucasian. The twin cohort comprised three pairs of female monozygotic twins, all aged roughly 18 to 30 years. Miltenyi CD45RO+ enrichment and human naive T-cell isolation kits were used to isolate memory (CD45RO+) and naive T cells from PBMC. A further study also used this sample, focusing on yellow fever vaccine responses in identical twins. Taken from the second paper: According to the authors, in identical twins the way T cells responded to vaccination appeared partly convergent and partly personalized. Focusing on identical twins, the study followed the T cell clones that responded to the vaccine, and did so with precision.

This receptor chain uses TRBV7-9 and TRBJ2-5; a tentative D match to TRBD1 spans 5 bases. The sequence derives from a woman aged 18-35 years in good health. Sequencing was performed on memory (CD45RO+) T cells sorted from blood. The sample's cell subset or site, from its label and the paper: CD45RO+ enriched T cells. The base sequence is TGTGCCAGCAGCTCCCGACAGATGGAAGAGACCCAGTACTTC. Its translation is CASSSRQMEETQYF. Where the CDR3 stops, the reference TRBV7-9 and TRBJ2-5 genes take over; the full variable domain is DTGVSQNPRHKITKRGQNVTFRCDPISEHNRLYWYRQTLGQGPEFLTYFQNEAQLEKSRLLSDRFSAERPKGSFSTLEIQRTEQGDSAMYLCASSSRQMEETQYFGPGTRLLVL.